Below, 21 T cell receptor beta chains from the same sample are listed, as sequenced in a study of graft-versus-host responses after intestinal transplantation. Sequenced by immunoSEQ multiplex PCR; TCRdb stores in-frame clones only, minus some. The sample has about 88,000 clones; 75% to 95% are singletons. No antigens are known for them. The specimen comprised unstimulated CD4+ T cells sorted from spleen or lymph node cells, sampled before transplant. These receptors originate from a human donor who was the organ donor for an intestinal transplant.

The chain carries TRBV30 and TRBJ2-7; 7 bases are shared with TRBD2. The CDR3 is 13 amino acids. Germline V gene data show CDR1 as GTSNPN and CDR2 as SVGIG (reference sequence). The CDR3 DNA reads TGTGCATCCTTCACGGGAGGCCTCGGCGAGCAGTACTTC. It encodes CASFTGGLGEQYF.

The chain uses TRBV4-1 and TRBJ2-7; tentatively, D is TRBD1 (5 bases). Germline CDR1 reads MGHRA; CDR2 reads YSYEKL. This CDR3 has 16 residues. V was cut by 0 bases and J by 2 bases, with 14 bases left in between. The chain's CDR3 is CASSQDYVGLTYEQYF. CDR3 sequence (DNA): TGCGCCAGCAGCCAAGATTACGTGGGGCTTACCTACGAGCAGTACTTC.

This clone was detected only once. The CDR3 is CASSFKPLAPAYEQYF. DNA for the CDR3: TGTGCCAGCAGCTTCAAACCACTAGCGCCCGCCTACGAGCAGTACTTC. The V gene is TRBV5-6, the J gene TRBJ2-7; TRBD2 matches at 7 bases. The J segment lost 2 bases and the V segment lost 2 bases, leaving 10 bases of the junction unmatched. CDR1 and CDR2 (germline): SGHDT, YYEEEE. The CDR3 runs to 16 residues.

About this clone: Sequence at one end of the junction differs from germline and may be a read error. The rearrangement uses TRBV12-5 and TRBJ1-4, with TRBD1 matching over 7 bases. From germline, CDR1 is LGHNT and CDR2 FRNRAP. The CDR3 has 9 amino acids. This CDR3 reads CVHRQGELF. CDR3 in DNA: TGTGTACACCGACAGGGAGAGCTTTTT.

The chain joins TRBV7-3 to TRBJ1-2; unclear D gene. V was trimmed by 1 base and J by 2 bases, leaving 8 bases between them. Germline CDR1 and CDR2: SGHTA and FQGTGA. The length of the CDR3 is 14 residues. CDR3 sequence reads: CASSLIAGNYGYTF. CDR3 nucleotides: TGTGCCAGCAGCTTAATTGCGGGGAACTATGGCTACACCTTC.

The V gene is TRBV7-2, the J gene TRBJ2-7; no firm D call. Trimming took 5 bases from V and 0 from J, leaving 11 bases between them. Germline V CDR1 and CDR2: SGHTA, FQGNSA. The CDR3 consists of 14 residues. For the CDR3, the DNA is TGTGCCAGCAGCGTTCGACTGGCCTCCTACGAGCAGTACTTC. It codes for CASSVRLASYEQYF.

The chain uses TRBV11-3 and TRBJ2-7; 7 nucleotides agree with TRBD2. With 4 bases clipped from V and 4 bases from J, the junction kept 4 bases outside the gene matches. Germline CDR1 SGHNT, CDR2 YENEEA. The CDR3 has 13 residues. Here the CDR3 reads CASSSLREYEQYF. CDR3 in DNA: TGTGCCAGCAGCTCGTTGCGGGAGTACGAGCAGTACTTC. Supplemented by reference TRBV11-3 and TRBJ2-7, the full variable domain reads EAGVVQSPRYKIIEKKQPVAFWCNPISGHNTLYWYLQNLGQGPELLIRYENEEAVDDSQLPKDRFSAERLKGVDSTLKIQPAELGDSAVYLCASSSLREYEQYFGPGTRLTVT.

This sequence joins TRBV28 and TRBJ2-5, with 10 bases lining up with TRBD1. The better agreement between TRBJ2-7 and the DNA end casts doubt on the J call. CDR3 length: 17 amino acids. The germline V gene has CDR1 MDHEN and CDR2 SYDVKM. The CDR3 loop is CASKPLKTGGVFDEQYF. Written as DNA, the CDR3 is TGTGCCAGCAAGCCCCTTAAGACAGGGGGCGTCTTCGACGAGCAGTACTTC.

The gene calls are TRBV5-1 and TRBJ2-5; TRBD2 aligns across 11 bases. J gave up 1 base and V 0 bases, and 2 bases lay outside the gene matches. Germline-derived CDR1 and CDR2 are SGHRS and YFSETQ. This CDR3 comprises 16 residues. The CDR3 protein is CASSLGLAGTQETQYF. The CDR3 coding sequence is TGCGCCAGCAGCTTGGGACTAGCGGGGACCCAAGAGACCCAGTACTTC.

This clone showed up just once. CDR3 residues: CASSPRGYEQYF. Here the CDR3 DNA reads TGTGCCAGCAGCCCGCGGGGCTACGAGCAGTACTTC. V is TRBV7-9 and J is TRBJ2-7, with a tentative D call TRBD2 (6 bases). The CDR3 loop spans 12 amino acids. The V and J ends lost 5 bases and 3 bases respectively, with 8 bases between them. Germline V CDR1 and CDR2: SEHNR, FQNEAQ (reference sequence).

The chain is built from TRBV4-1 and TRBJ2-1, with TRBD1 matching over 8 bases. The CDR3 sequence is 17 residues long. Germline CDR1 reads MGHRA; CDR2 reads YSYEKL. Trimming took 3 bases from V and 2 from J; bases not matched to a gene: 9. The chain's CDR3 is CASSHQTSGQAYNEQFF. CDR3 sequence (DNA): TGCGCCAGCAGCCATCAGACCTCGGGACAGGCCTACAATGAGCAGTTCTTC.

V and J are TRBV16 and TRBJ1-1; possibly TRBD1 for D (5 bases). V was pared by 3 bases and J by 6 bases, with 20 bases between. CDR1 and CDR2 from the germline V gene are KGHSY and FQNENV. The CDR3 sequence is 16 residues long. CDR3 bases: TGTGCCAGCAGCCATCTCGGGGGGTTCTCTGGCGCTGAAGCTTTCTTT. It encodes CASSHLGGFSGAEAFF.

The genes are TRBV28 and TRBJ2-1; 12 bases align to TRBD2. Germline V gene sequence: CDR1 MDHEN, CDR2 SYDVKM. The CDR3 spans 15 residues. Trimming at V came to 5 bases and at J to 9 bases, leaving 8 bases not matched to a gene. The CDR3: CASSPSGRASVEQFF. In DNA form, the CDR3 reads TGTGCCAGCAGTCCTAGCGGGAGGGCCTCGGTTGAGCAGTTCTTC.

This clone was detected once. The chain combines TRBV7-6 with TRBJ2-3; 10 positions agree with TRBD2. There are 18 residues in the CDR3. Trimming removed 3 bases from V and 0 bases from J; junction bases left unmatched: 9. Germline V gives CDR1 SGHVS, CDR2 FNYEAQ. For the CDR3, the DNA is TGTGCCAGCAGCTTGCCCCGGACTAGCGGAGCCAGCACAGATACGCAGTATTTT. This sequence encodes CASSLPRTSGASTDTQYF.

This chain links TRBV12-5 with TRBJ1-1; maybe TRBD1 (5 bases). The CDR3 contains 14 residues. V lost 4 bases and J lost 1, with 10 bases in between. Germline V gene data show CDR1 as LGHNT and CDR2 as FRNRAP. CDR3 coding DNA: TGTGCTAGTGGTTGGCGGGGGTGGAACACTGAAGCTTTCTTT. It yields the protein CASGWRGWNTEAFF.

J is TRBJ1-2 and V is TRBV11-2; no reliable D call. Trimming left V 0 bases short and J 6 bases short, with 5 bases between. In germline, CDR1 is SGHAT, CDR2 FQNNGV. This CDR3 region has 12 residues. The chain's CDR3 is CASSLERNGYTF. CDR3 nucleotides: TGTGCCAGCAGCTTAGAGCGGAATGGCTACACCTTC.

The rearrangement uses TRBV29-1 and TRBJ2-1; 9 bases map to TRBD2. V shed 3 bases and J 5 bases; nucleotides not matched to a gene: 8. This CDR3 spans 15 amino acids. Germline CDR1 and CDR2: SQVTM and ANQGSEA. The chain's CDR3 is CSVDGSSGRNNEQFF. CDR3 coding DNA: TGCAGCGTTGATGGGAGTAGCGGGAGAAACAATGAGCAGTTCTTC.

This chain connects TRBV6-1 to TRBJ2-7, with unresolved D. The V end lost 3 bases, the J end lost 2 bases, and 5 bases lay between the germline ends. In germline, CDR1 is MNHNS, CDR2 SASEGT. The CDR3 length is 12 residues. This CDR3 reads CASSDRTYEQYF. The CDR3 region has the DNA TGTGCCAGCAGTGACAGGACCTACGAGCAGTACTTC.

This chain joins TRBV5-4 and TRBJ2-7; 11 bases line up with TRBD1. The junction had 7 bases not matched to a gene; V was cut back by 4 bases and J by 4 bases. The CDR3 contains 15 residues. In germline, CDR1 is SGHNT, CDR2 YYREEE (reference sequence). This CDR3 reads CASSQGQGGGYEQYF. The CDR3 DNA follows: TGTGCCAGCAGCCAGGGACAGGGGGGGGGTTACGAGCAGTACTTC. Using reference TRBV5-4 and TRBJ2-7 for the parts outside the CDR3, the full variable domain is ETGVTQSPTHLIKTRGQQVTLRCSSQSGHNTVSWYQQALGQGPQFIFQYYREEENGRGNFPPRFSGLQFPNYSSELNVNALELDDSALYLCASSQGQGGGYEQYFGPGTRLTVT.

V is TRBV14 and J is TRBJ1-2; a weak D match, TRBD1 (6 bases). Germline CDR1 and CDR2: SGHDN and FVKESK. The CDR3 is 18 amino acids. The V gene lost 1 base and the J gene lost 4 bases, with 22 bases spanning the gap. The CDR3 protein is CASSQAQGTPNPFYGYTF. The CDR3 DNA follows: TGTGCCAGCAGCCAAGCCCAGGGGACACCCAACCCCTTCTATGGCTACACCTTC.

This chain uses TRBV19 with TRBJ1-1, with 9 bases identical to TRBD1. The germline V gene has CDR1 LNHDA and CDR2 SQIVND (reference sequence). This CDR3 is 12 amino acids long. Trimming removed 10 bases from V and 10 bases from J; junction bases left unmatched: 10. This chain's CDR3 is CATVGQGWVAFF. The CDR3 DNA follows: TGTGCCACCGTGGGACAGGGTTGGGTAGCTTTCTTT.